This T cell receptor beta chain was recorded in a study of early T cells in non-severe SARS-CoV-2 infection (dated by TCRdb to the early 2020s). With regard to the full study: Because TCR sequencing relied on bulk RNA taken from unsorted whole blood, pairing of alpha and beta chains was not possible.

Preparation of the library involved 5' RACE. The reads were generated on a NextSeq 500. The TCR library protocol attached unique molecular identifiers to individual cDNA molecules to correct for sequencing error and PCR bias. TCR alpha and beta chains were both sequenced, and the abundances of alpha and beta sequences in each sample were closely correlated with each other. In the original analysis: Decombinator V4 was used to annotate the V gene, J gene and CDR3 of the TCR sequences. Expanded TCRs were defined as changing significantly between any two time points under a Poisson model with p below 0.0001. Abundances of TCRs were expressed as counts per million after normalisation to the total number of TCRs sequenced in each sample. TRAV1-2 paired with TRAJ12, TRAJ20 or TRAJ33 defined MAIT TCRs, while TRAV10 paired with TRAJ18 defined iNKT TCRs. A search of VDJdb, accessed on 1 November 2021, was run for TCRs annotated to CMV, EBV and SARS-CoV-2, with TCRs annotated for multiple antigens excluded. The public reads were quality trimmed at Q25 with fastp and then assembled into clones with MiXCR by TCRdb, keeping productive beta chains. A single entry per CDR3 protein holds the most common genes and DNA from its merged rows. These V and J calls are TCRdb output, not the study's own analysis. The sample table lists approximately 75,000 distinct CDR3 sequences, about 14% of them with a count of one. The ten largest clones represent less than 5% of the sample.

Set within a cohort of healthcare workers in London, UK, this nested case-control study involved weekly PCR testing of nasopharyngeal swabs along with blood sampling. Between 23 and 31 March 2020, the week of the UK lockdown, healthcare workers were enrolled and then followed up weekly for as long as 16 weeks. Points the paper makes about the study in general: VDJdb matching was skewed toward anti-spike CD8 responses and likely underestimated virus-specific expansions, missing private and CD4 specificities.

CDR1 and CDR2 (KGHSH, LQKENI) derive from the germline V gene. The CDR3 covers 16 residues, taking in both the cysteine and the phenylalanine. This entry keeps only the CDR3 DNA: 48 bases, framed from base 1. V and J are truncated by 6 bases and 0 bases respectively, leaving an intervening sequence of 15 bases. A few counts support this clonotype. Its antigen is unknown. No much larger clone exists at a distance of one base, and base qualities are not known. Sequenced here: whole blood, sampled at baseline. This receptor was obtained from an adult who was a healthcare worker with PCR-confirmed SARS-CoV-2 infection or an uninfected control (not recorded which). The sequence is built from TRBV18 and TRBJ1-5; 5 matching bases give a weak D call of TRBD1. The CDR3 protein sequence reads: CASSDDSVGSNQPQHF. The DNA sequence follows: TGTGCCAGCTCTGACGACAGCGTTGGTAGCAATCAGCCCCAGCATTTT.